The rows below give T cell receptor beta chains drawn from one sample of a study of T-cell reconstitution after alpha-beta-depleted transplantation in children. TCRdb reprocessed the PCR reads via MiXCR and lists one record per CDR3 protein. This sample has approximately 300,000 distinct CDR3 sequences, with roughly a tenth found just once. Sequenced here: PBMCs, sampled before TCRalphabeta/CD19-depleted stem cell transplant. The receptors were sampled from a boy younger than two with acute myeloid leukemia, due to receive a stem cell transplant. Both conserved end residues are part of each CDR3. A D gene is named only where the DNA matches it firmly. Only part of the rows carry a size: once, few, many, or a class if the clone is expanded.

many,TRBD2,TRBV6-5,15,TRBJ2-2,TGTGCCAGCAGTTACTCGGAAGCGGGGTCCGGGGAGCTGTTTTTT,CASSYSEAGSGELFF
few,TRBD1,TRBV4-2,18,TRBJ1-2,TGTGCCAGCAGCCAAGGAGGACAGGGGGCGCCCCTAGGCTATGGCTACACCTTC,CASSQGGQGAPLGYGYTF
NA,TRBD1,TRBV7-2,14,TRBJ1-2,TGTGCCAGCAGCGCAGCTGACAGGGGCTATGGCTACACCTTC,CASSAADRGYGYTF
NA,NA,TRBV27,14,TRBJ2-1,TGTGCCAGCAGTTTTCGGGGGTTTGTGGATGAGCAGTTCTTC,CASSFRGFVDEQFF
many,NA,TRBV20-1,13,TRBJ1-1,TGCAGTGCTAGAGACGGGGAACTTCACGAGGCTTTCTTT,CSARDGELHEAFF
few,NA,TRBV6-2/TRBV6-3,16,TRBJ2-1,TGTGCCAGCAGTTCCCTACAGGGAGGATCCTACAATGAGCAGTTCTTC,CASSSLQGGSYNEQFF
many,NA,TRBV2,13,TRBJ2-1,TGTGCCAGCAGAGAGGACGGCCACAATGAGCAGTTCTTC,CASREDGHNEQFF
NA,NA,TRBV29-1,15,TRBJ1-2,TGCAGCGATCGAAGCCAGGGCAGCACTAACTATGGCTACACCTTC,CSDRSQGSTNYGYTF
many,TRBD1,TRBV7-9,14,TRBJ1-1,TGTGCCAGCAGCTTAGGGGACAGCTTCACTGAAGCTTTCTTT,CASSLGDSFTEAFF
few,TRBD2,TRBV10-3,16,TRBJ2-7,TGTGCCATCAGGAGTTCCGGGACTAGCTTCTCCTACGAGCAGTACTTC,CAIRSSGTSFSYEQYF
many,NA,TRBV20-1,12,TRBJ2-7,TGCAGTGCTAGCCCAATTGTCCACGAGCAGTACTTC,CSASPIVHEQYF
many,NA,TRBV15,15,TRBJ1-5,TGTGCCACCAGCAGAGATGGGACTAGCAATCAGCCCCAGCATTTT,CATSRDGTSNQPQHF
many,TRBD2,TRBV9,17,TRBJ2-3,TGTGCCAGCAGCGTAGAGGTAGCGGGAGGAGTCACAGATACGCAGTATTTT,CASSVEVAGGVTDTQYF
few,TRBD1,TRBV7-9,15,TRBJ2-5,TGTGCCAGCAGCTTACCGGGACAGTACCAAGAGACCCAGTACTTC,CASSLPGQYQETQYF
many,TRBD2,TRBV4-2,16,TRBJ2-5,TGTGCCAGCAGCCAAGATGGGACTAGCGGGTCAGAGACCCAGTACTTC,CASSQDGTSGSETQYF
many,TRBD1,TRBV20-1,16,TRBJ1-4,TGCAGTGCTAGAGGGGACCCCGGGACAGGGGATGAAAAACTGTTTTTT,CSARGDPGTGDEKLFF
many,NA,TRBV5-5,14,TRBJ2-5,TGTGCCAGCAGCTTGGATAGGTTGGAAGAGACCCAGTACTTC,CASSLDRLEETQYF
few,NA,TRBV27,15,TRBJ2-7,TGTGCCAGCAGTTTAGGGACGGCACTCCTGACCGAGCAGTACTTC,CASSLGTALLTEQYF
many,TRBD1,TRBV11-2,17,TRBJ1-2,TGTGCCAGCAGCTTTCGGAAGGAGGGGGCGGTAAACTATGGCTACACCTTC,CASSFRKEGAVNYGYTF
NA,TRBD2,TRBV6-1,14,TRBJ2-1,TGTGCCAGCCATCCCGGACTAGCGGGAAATGAGCAGTTCTTC,CASHPGLAGNEQFF
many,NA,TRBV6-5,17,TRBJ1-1,TGTGCCAGCAGTCTCCGACAGTATTTGGTCGTGAACACTGAAGCTTTCTTT,CASSLRQYLVVNTEAFF
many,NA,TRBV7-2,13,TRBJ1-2,TGTGCCAGCAGCCGAAGGGGGAAGGACGGCTACACCTTC,CASSRRGKDGYTF